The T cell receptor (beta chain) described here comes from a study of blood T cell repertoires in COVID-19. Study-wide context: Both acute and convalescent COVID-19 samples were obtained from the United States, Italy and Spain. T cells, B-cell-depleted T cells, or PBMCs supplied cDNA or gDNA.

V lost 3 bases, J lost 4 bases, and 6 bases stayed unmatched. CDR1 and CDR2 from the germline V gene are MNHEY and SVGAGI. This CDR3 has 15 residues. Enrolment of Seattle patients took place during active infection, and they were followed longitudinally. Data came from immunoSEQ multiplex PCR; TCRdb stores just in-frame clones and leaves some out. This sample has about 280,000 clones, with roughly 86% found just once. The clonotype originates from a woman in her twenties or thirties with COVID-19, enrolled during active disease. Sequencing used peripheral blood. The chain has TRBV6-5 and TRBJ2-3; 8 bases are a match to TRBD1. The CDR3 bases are TGTGCCAGCAGTTATTGGACAGGGAGCGCAGATACGCAGTATTTT. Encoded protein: CASSYWTGSADTQYF.